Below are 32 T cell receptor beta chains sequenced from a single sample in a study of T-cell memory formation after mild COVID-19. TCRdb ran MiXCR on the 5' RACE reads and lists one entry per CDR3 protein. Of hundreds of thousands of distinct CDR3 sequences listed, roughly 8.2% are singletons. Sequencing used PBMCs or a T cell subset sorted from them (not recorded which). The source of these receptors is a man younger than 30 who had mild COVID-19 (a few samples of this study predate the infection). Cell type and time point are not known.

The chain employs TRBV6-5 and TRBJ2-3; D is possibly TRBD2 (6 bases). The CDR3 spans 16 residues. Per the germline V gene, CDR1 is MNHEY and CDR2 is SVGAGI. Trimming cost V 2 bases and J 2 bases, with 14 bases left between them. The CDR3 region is CASSYMGGASTDTQYF. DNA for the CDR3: TGTGCCAGCAGTTACATGGGAGGCGCATCCACAGATACGCAGTATTTT.

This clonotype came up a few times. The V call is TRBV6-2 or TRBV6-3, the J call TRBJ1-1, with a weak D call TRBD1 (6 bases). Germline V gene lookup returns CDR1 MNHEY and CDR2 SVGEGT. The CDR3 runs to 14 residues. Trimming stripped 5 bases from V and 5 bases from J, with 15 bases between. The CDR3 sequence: CASSNRVGGTEAFF. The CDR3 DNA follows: TGTGCCAGCAGTAACAGGGTGGGGGGGACTGAAGCTTTCTTT.

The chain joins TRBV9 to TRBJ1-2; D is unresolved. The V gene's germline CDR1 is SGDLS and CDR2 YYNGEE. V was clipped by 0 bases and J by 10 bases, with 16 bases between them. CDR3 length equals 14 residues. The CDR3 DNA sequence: TGTGCCAGCAGCGTAGCAATCATGGGAGCAGCCTACACCTTC. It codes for CASSVAIMGAAYTF.

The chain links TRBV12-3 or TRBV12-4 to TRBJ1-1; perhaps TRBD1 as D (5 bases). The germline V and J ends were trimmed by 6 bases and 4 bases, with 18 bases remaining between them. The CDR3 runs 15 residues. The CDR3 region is CASRGGTGGFTEAFF. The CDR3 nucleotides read TGTGCCAGCAGGGGGGGGACCGGGGGATTCACTGAAGCTTTCTTT.

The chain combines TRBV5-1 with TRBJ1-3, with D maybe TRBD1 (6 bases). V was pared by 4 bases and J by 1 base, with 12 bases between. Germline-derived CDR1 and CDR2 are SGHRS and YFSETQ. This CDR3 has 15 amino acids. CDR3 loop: CASSPQGLSGNTIYF. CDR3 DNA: TGCGCCAGCAGCCCACAGGGCCTTTCTGGAAACACCATATATTTT.

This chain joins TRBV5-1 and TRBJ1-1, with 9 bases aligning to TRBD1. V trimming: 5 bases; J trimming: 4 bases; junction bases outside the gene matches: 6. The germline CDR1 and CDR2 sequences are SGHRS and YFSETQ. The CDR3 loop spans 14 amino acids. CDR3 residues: CASRGQGLGTEAFF. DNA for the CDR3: TGCGCCAGCAGGGGACAGGGCTTGGGCACTGAAGCTTTCTTT. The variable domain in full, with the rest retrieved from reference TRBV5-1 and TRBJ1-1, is KAGVTQTPRYLIKTRGQQVTLSCSPISGHRSVSWYQQTPGQGLQFLFEYFSETQRNKGNFPGRFSGRQFSNSRSEMNVSTLELGDSALYLCASRGQGLGTEAFFGQGTRLTVV.

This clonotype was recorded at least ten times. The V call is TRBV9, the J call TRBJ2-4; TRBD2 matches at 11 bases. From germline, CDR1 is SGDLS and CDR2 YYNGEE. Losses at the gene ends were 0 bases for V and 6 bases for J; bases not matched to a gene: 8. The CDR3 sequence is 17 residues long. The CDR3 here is CASSVVASGGPGNIQYF. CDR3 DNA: TGTGCCAGCAGCGTAGTAGCTAGCGGGGGGCCGGGAAACATTCAGTACTTC.

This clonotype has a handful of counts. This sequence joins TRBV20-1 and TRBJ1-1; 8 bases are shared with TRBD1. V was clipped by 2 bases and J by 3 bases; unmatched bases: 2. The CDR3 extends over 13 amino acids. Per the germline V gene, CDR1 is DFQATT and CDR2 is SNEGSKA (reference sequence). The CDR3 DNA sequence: TGCAGTGCTAGAAAACAGGGGGACACTGAAGCTTTCTTT. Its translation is CSARKQGDTEAFF.

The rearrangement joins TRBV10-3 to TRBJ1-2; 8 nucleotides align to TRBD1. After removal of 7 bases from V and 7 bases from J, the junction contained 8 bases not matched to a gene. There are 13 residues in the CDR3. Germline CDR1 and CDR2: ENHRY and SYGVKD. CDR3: CAITDGQGGGYTF. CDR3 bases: TGTGCCATCACCGACGGACAGGGAGGTGGCTACACCTTC.

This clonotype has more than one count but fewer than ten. CDR3 loop: CASSETCGDSYNEQFF. The DNA for the CDR3 is TGCGCCAGCAGTGAAACATGCGGGGATTCATACAATGAGCAGTTCTTC. The rearrangement joins TRBV10-1 to TRBJ2-1; D might be TRBD2 (6 bases). The CDR3 loop spans 16 amino acids. Trimming shortened V by 3 bases and J by 4 bases, and 16 bases separated the two germline ends. Germline CDR1 reads WNHNN; CDR2 reads SYGVQD (reference sequence).

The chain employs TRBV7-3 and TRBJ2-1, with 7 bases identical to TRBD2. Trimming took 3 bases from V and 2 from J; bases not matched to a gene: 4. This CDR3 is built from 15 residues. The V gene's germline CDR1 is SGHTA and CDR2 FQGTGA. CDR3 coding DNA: TGTGCCAGCAGCTTGGCTAGCGGTACCTACAATGAGCAGTTCTTC. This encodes CASSLASGTYNEQFF.

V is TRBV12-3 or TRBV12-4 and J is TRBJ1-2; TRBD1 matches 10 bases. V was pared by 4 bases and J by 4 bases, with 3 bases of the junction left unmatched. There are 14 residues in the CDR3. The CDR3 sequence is CASSWDRGIYGYTF. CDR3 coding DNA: TGTGCCAGCAGTTGGGACAGGGGCATCTATGGCTACACCTTC.

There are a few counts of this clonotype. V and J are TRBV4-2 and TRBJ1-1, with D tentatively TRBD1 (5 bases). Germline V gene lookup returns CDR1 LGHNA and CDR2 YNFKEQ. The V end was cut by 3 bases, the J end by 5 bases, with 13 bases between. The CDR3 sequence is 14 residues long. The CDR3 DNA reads TGTGCCAGCAGCCAGGGACTGGAGGGGACTGAAGCTTTCTTT. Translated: CASSQGLEGTEAFF.

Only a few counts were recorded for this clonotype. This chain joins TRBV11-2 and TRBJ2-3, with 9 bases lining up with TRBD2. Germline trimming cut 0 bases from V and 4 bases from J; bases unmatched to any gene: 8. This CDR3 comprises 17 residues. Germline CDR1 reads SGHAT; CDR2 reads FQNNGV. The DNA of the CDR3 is TGTGCCAGCAGCTTAGAGGGGGGGACTAGCCGGGCAGATACGCAGTATTTT. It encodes CASSLEGGTSRADTQYF.

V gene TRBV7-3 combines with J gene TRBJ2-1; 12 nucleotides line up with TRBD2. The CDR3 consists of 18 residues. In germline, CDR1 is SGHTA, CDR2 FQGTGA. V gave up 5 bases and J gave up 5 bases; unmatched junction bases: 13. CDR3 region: CASSPPLRTSGVNNEQFF. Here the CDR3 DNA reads TGTGCCAGCAGCCCACCACTCAGGACTAGCGGGGTAAACAATGAGCAGTTCTTC.

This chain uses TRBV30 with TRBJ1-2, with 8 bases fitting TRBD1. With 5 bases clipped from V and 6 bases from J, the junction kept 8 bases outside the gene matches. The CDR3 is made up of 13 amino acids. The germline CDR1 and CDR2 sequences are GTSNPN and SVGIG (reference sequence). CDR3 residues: CAWETGDSNGYTF. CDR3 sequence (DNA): TGTGCCTGGGAGACAGGGGATTCGAATGGCTACACCTTC.

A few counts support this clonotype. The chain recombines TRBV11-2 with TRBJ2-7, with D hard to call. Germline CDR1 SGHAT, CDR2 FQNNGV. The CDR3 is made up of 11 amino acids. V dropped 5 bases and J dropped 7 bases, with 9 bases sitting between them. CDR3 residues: CASSLVAEQYV. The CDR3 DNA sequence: TGTGCCAGCAGCCTGGTCGCGGAGCAGTACGTC.

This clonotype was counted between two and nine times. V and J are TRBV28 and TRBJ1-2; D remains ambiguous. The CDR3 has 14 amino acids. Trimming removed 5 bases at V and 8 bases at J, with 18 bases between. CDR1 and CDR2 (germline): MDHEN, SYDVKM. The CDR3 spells CASSPSVGGWGYTF. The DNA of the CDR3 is TGTGCCAGCAGTCCATCGGTGGGTGGTTGGGGCTACACCTTC.

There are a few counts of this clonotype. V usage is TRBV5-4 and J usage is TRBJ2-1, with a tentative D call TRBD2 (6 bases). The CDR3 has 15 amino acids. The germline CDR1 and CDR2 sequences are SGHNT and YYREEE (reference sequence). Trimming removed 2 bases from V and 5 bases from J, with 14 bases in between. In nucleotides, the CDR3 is TGTGCCAGCAGCTTCGGGGGAGGTTCGGACAATGAGCAGTTCTTC. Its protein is CASSFGGGSDNEQFF. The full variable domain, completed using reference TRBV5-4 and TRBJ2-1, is ETGVTQSPTHLIKTRGQQVTLRCSSQSGHNTVSWYQQALGQGPQFIFQYYREEENGRGNFPPRFSGLQFPNYSSELNVNALELDDSALYLCASSFGGGSDNEQFFGPGTRLTVL.

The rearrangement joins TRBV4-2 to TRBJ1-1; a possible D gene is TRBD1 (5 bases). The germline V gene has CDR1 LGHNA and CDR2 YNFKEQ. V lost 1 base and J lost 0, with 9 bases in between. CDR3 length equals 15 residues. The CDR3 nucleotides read TGTGCCAGCAGCCAAGCGGGGACTATGAACACTGAAGCTTTCTTT. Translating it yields CASSQAGTMNTEAFF.

The CDR3 sequence is CASSSPSRQYF. CDR3 DNA sequence: TGTGCCAGCAGCTCCCCGTCCCGGCAGTACTTC. The chain combines TRBV7-9 with TRBJ2-7; D call uncertain. Deletions cut 4 bases from V and 9 bases from J, with 10 bases between. This CDR3 comprises 11 residues. Germline CDR1 is SEHNR and CDR2 is FQNEAQ (reference sequence).

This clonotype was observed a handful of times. CDR3 DNA: TGTGCCAGCAGTTTAAGCAGCGGGGACCGTGGAGATACGCAGTATTTT. It translates to CASSLSSGDRGDTQYF. The chain has TRBV12-3 or TRBV12-4 and TRBJ2-3, with 7 bases that match TRBD2. CDR3 length equals 16 residues. J was trimmed by 5 bases and V by 2 bases; bases with no gene match: 10.

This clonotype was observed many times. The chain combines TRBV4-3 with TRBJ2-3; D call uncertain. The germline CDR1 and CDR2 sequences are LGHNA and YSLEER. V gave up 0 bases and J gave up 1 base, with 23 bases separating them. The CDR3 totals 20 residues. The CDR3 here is CASSQELGIQRGMGTDTQYF. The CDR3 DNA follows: TGCGCCAGCAGCCAAGAGTTAGGGATTCAGAGAGGTATGGGCACAGATACGCAGTATTTT.

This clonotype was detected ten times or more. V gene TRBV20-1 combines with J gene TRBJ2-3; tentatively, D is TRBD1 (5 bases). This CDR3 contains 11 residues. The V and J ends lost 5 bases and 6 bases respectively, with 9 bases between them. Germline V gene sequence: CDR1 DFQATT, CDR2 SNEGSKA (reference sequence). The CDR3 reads CSAHKGDTQYF. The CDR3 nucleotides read TGCAGTGCTCATAAGGGGGATACGCAGTATTTT.

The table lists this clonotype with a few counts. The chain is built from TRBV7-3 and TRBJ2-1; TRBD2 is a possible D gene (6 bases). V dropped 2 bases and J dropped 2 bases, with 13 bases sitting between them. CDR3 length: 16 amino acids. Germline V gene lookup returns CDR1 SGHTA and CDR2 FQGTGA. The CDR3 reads CASSLGSASAYNEQFF. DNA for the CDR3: TGTGCCAGCAGCTTAGGCTCCGCTAGCGCCTACAATGAGCAGTTCTTC.

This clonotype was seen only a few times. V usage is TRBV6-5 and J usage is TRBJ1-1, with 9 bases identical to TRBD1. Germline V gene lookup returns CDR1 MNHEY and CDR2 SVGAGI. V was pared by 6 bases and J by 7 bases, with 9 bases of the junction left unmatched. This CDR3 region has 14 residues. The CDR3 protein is CASRPQGALYEAFF. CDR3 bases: TGTGCCAGCAGACCACAGGGGGCTCTTTATGAAGCTTTCTTT.

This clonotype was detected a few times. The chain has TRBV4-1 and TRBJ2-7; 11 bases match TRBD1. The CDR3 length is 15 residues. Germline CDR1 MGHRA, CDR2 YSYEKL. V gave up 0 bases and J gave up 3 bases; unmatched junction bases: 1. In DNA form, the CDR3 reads TGCGCCAGCAGCCAAGAGGACAGGGGGCACTACGAGCAGTACTTC. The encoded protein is CASSQEDRGHYEQYF.

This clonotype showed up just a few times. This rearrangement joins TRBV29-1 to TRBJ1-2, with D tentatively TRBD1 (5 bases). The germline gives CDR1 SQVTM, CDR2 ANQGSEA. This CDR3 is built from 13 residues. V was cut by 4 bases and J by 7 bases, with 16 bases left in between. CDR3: CSVVTGGDGGYTF. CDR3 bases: TGCAGCGTTGTTACGGGGGGGGACGGTGGCTACACCTTC.

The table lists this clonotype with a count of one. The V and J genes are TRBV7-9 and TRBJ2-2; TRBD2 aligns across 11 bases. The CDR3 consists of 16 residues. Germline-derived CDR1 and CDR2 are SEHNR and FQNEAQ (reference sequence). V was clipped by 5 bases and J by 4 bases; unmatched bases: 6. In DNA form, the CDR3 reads TGTGCCAGCAGCCCCAGACTAGCGGGGTTCACCGGGGAGCTGTTTTTT. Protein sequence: CASSPRLAGFTGELFF.

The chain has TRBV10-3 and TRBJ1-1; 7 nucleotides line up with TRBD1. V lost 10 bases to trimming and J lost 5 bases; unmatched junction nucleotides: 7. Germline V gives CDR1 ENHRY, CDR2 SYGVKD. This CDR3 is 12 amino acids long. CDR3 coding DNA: TGTGCCAGTGACAGGGTCGGGACTGAAGCTTTCTTT. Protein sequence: CASDRVGTEAFF.

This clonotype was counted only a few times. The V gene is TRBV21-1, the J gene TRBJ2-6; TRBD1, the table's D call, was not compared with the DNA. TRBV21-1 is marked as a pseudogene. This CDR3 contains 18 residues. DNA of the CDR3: TGTGCCAGCAGGAAATCTACGGGACGCCTCTCTGGGGCCAACGTCCTGACTTTC. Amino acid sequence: CASRKSTGRLSGANVLTF.

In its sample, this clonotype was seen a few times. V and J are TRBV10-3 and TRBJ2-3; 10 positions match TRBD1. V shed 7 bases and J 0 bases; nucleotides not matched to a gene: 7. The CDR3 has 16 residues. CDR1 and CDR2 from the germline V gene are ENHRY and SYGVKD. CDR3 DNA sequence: TGTGCCATCAAAGGACAGGGGGGCCCTAGCACAGATACGCAGTATTTT. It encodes CAIKGQGGPSTDTQYF.